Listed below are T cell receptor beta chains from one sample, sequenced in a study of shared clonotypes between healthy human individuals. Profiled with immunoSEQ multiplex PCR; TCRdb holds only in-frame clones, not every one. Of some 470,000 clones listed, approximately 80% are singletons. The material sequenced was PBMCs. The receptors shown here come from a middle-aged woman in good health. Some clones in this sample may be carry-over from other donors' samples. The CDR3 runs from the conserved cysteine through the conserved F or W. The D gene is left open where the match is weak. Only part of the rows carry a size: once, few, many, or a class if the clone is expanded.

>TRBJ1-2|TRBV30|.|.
TGTGCCTGGAGTTGGGCATCGAGGGGTTATGGCTACACCTTC
CAWSWASRGYGYTF
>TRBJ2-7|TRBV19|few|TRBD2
TGTGCCAGTAGGGCTAGCGGGGTCTCCTACGAGCAGTACTTC
CASRASGVSYEQYF
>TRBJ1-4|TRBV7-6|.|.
TGTGCCAGCAGCCTGGTCCGGGCGGGTAATGAAAAACTGTTTTTT
CASSLVRAGNEKLFF
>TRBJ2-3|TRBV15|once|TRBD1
TGTGCCACCAGCAGGGGACAGACCACAGATACGCAGTATTTT
CATSRGQTTDTQYF
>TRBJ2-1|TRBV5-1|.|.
TGCGCCAGCAGCTTGGGGCGGGACTCCTACAATGAGCAGTTCTTC
CASSLGRDSYNEQFF
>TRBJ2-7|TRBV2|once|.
TGTGCCAGCAGTCGAGGGGCTTACGAGCAGTACTTC
CASSRGAYEQYF
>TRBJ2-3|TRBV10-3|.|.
TGTGCCATCAGTGGGCCCTCAGTGCGCGATACGCAGTATTTT
CAISGPSVRDTQYF
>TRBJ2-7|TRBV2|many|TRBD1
TGTGCCAGCCGGGACAGGGCTTACGAGCAGTACTTC
CASRDRAYEQYF
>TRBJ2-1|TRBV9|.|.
TGTGCCAGCAGCGTGGGCAGGAGCTCCTACAATGAGCAGTTCTTC
CASSVGRSSYNEQFF
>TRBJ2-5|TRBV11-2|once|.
TGTGCCAGCAGCCCAGGGTTCGGGTACCAAGAGACCCAGTACTTC
CASSPGFGYQETQYF
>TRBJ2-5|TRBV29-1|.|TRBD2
TGCAGCGCCGGGACTAGCGGGATTGGGACCCAGTACTTC
CSAGTSGIGTQYF
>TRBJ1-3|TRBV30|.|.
TGTGCCTGGACCAAGGGGCTCGGAAACACCATATATTTT
CAWTKGLGNTIYF
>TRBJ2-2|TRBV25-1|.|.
TGTGCCAGCAGTGCACAGCTAAACACCGGGGAGCTGTTTTTT
CASSAQLNTGELFF
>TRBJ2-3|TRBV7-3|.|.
TGTGCCAGCAGCGTAACGGGGGACTCAAGCACAGATACGCAGTATTTT
CASSVTGDSSTDTQYF
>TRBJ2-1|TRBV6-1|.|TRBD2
TGTGCCAGCACCATGACTAGCGGAGTATACAATGAGCAGTTCTTC
CASTMTSGVYNEQFF
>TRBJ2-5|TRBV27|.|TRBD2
TGTGCCAGCAGTATTGAAGCGGGGAATCAGGAGACCCAGTACTTC
CASSIEAGNQETQYF
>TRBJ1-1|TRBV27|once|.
TGTGCCAGCAGTCTCAAACCCGGACGGATTGAAGCTTTCTTT
CASSLKPGRIEAFF
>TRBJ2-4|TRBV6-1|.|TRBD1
TGTGCCAGCAGTCCCGGGACAGGGGGAAACATTCAGTACTTC
CASSPGTGGNIQYF